These 30 T cell receptor beta chains originate from one sample sequenced in a study of blood T cell repertoires in COVID-19. Profiled with immunoSEQ multiplex PCR; TCRdb holds only in-frame clones, not every one. The top ten hold roughly 3.1% of the sample, which has some 270,000 clones, more than 65% seen once. Source material: PBMCs or T cells enriched from blood (not recorded which). The origin of the receptors is a man aged 50-60 years who had recovered from COVID-19.

The genes are TRBV15 and TRBJ2-1; 9 bases match TRBD2. The J segment lost 0 bases and the V segment lost 0 bases, leaving 3 bases of the junction unmatched. There are 17 residues in the CDR3. The germline CDR1 and CDR2 sequences are LNHNV and YYDKDF (reference sequence). DNA of the CDR3: TGTGCCACCAGCAGAGATGGCGGGGGGGCCTCCTACAATGAGCAGTTCTTC. It is translated as CATSRDGGGASYNEQFF.

V is TRBV7-3 and J is TRBJ1-2; 7 nucleotides agree with TRBD1. CDR1 is SGHTA, CDR2 FQGTGA, per germline. Trimming at V came to 6 bases and at J to 2 bases, leaving 3 bases not matched to a gene. CDR3 length equals 13 residues. CDR3 region: CASSRDRNYGYTF. The DNA of the CDR3 is TGTGCCAGCAGTCGGGACAGAAACTATGGCTACACCTTC.

The V call is TRBV10-3, the J call TRBJ1-1; 9 bases are a match to TRBD1. Germline V lookup: CDR1 ENHRY, CDR2 SYGVKD. CDR3 length: 13 amino acids. The J segment lost 0 bases and the V segment lost 9 bases, leaving 2 bases of the junction unmatched. The CDR3 DNA reads TGTGCCATGGGGGACAGGGTGAACACTGAAGCTTTCTTT. This gives the protein CAMGDRVNTEAFF.

The chain couples TRBV4-1 to TRBJ2-1; 9 nucleotides agree with TRBD1. Germline lookup yields CDR1 MGHRA and CDR2 YSYEKL. With 0 bases clipped from V and 8 bases from J, the junction kept 8 bases outside the gene matches. The CDR3 totals 16 residues. The CDR3 loop reads CASSQDRGQGVDEQFF. Here the CDR3 DNA reads TGCGCCAGCAGCCAAGATAGGGGACAGGGTGTGGATGAGCAGTTCTTC.

V and J are TRBV18 and TRBJ1-2; D ambiguous. This CDR3 has 15 amino acids. The germline V gene encodes CDR1 KGHSH and CDR2 LQKENI. Deletions cut 2 bases from V and 4 bases from J, with 14 bases between. The CDR3 loop reads CASSPETTVVYGYTF. The CDR3, as DNA: TGTGCCAGCTCACCAGAGACTACGGTGGTCTATGGCTACACCTTC.

The CDR3 here is CASRAPGSYEQYF. The CDR3 DNA follows: TGTGCCAGCAGGGCCCCGGGTTCCTACGAGCAGTACTTC. The V and J genes are TRBV6-5 and TRBJ2-7, with no clear D. V was cut by 6 bases and J by 1 base, with 10 bases left in between. Germline CDR1 MNHEY, CDR2 SVGAGI. The CDR3 loop spans 13 amino acids.

This clone was counted once. V gene TRBV7-2 combines with J gene TRBJ2-5, with TRBD1 as a possible D gene (5 bases). The length of the CDR3 is 14 residues. Germline CDR1 SGHTA, CDR2 FQGNSA. V was shortened by 5 bases and J by 5 bases, with 15 bases between the two germline ends. In nucleotides, the CDR3 is TGTGCCAGCAGCGACCCAGGGTTCGGGGAGACCCAGTACTTC. As protein: CASSDPGFGETQYF. Complete variable domain (other parts from reference TRBV7-2 and TRBJ2-5): GAGVSQSPSNKVTEKGKDVELRCDPISGHTALYWYRQSLGQGLEFLIYFQGNSAPDKSGLPSDRFSAERTGGSVSTLTIQRTQQEDSAVYLCASSDPGFGETQYFGPGTRLLVL.

As concerns this clone: Germline and junction disagree at one end, which may indicate a read error. The chain combines TRBV15 with TRBJ2-2; weak D call: TRBD1 (6 bases). Germline values: CDR1 LNHNV, CDR2 YYDKDF (reference sequence). The CDR3 covers 17 residues. CDR3 sequence (DNA): TGTGCCACCAGCAGAGAGGGCAGGGGTATCAACATCGGGGAGCTGTTTTTT. Protein sequence: CATSREGRGINIGELFF.

This clone turned up a few times. J is TRBJ2-7 and V is TRBV9; D uncertain. The ends were cut back, 1 base at V and 5 bases at J, with 10 bases in the middle. Germline assignment: CDR1 SGDLS and CDR2 YYNGEE. This CDR3 contains 13 residues. DNA of the CDR3: TGTGCCAGCAGCGTAACTAAGCTCCACGAGCAGTACTTC. This encodes CASSVTKLHEQYF.

This clone has a single count. This chain joins TRBV5-1 and TRBJ1-1; 12 bases align to TRBD1. The length of the CDR3 is 17 residues. CDR1 and CDR2 from the germline V gene are SGHRS and YFSETQ. V was pared by 2 bases and J by 3 bases, with 8 bases of the junction left unmatched. CDR3 DNA sequence: TGCGCCAGCAGCTTCGGGACAGGGGGCGGATGGGACACTGAAGCTTTCTTT. This gives the protein CASSFGTGGGWDTEAFF. The full variable domain, with the rest looked up from reference TRBV5-1 and TRBJ1-1, is KAGVTQTPRYLIKTRGQQVTLSCSPISGHRSVSWYQQTPGQGLQFLFEYFSETQRNKGNFPGRFSGRQFSNSRSEMNVSTLELGDSALYLCASSFGTGGGWDTEAFFGQGTRLTVV.

This chain uses TRBV18 with TRBJ1-1, with D perhaps matching TRBD1 (6 bases). Between the trimmed V and J ends, which lost 4 bases and 4 bases, there was a span of 13 bases. Germline CDR1 and CDR2: KGHSH and LQKENI. The CDR3 sequence is 14 residues long. CDR3 protein: CASSRNQGSTEAFF. The CDR3 DNA sequence: TGTGCCAGCTCACGAAATCAGGGGAGCACTGAAGCTTTCTTT.

The sample holds one count of this clone. The chain has TRBV12-3 or TRBV12-4 and TRBJ1-6, with 7 bases matching TRBD1. The trim removed 8 bases at V and 10 bases at J, leaving 8 bases unmatched. This CDR3 has 13 residues. The DNA of the CDR3 is TGTGCCAGCGCATTAATGGACAGGTCACCCCTCCACTTT. This encodes CASALMDRSPLHF.

This chain links TRBV6-5 with TRBJ2-7; the D is unclear. Trimming took off 8 bases at V and 1 base at J, with 18 bases between the two ends. CDR1 and CDR2 (germline): MNHEY, SVGAGI. This CDR3 contains 15 residues. CDR3 nucleotide sequence: TGTGCCAGCGGCTTCTTTACGGCAGGTTCCTACGAGCAGTACTTC. Amino acid sequence: CASGFFTAGSYEQYF.

The CDR3 protein is CASSPGVYGANVLTF. The CDR3 DNA reads TGTGCCAGCAGTCCCGGGGTTTACGGGGCCAACGTCCTGACTTTC. V usage is TRBV5-4 and J usage is TRBJ2-6, with D perhaps matching TRBD2 (5 bases). The V and J ends lost 5 bases and 4 bases respectively, with 13 bases between them. Germline V gene lookup returns CDR1 SGHNT and CDR2 YYREEE (reference sequence). The CDR3 covers 15 residues. Filled out from reference TRBV5-4 and TRBJ2-6, the complete variable domain reads ETGVTQSPTHLIKTRGQQVTLRCSSQSGHNTVSWYQQALGQGPQFIFQYYREEENGRGNFPPRFSGLQFPNYSSELNVNALELDDSALYLCASSPGVYGANVLTFGAGSRLTVL.

The V gene is TRBV10-3, the J gene TRBJ2-5; D not certain. Trimming removed 6 bases at V and 1 base at J, with 6 bases between. The germline gives CDR1 ENHRY, CDR2 SYGVKD. The CDR3 covers 12 residues. The CDR3 sequence: CAIRTSQETQYF. The CDR3, as DNA: TGTGCCATCAGAACCAGCCAAGAGACCCAGTACTTC.

The chain carries TRBV11-3 and TRBJ1-2; D remains ambiguous. The CDR3 runs 13 residues. The germline V and J ends were trimmed by 6 bases and 2 bases, with 10 bases remaining between them. CDR1 SGHNT and CDR2 YENEEA come from the germline V gene. CDR3 sequence reads: CASSSRWNYGYTF. In nucleotides, the CDR3 is TGTGCCAGCAGTTCCCGGTGGAACTATGGCTACACCTTC. Full variable domain (rest looked up from reference TRBV11-3 and TRBJ1-2): EAGVVQSPRYKIIEKKQPVAFWCNPISGHNTLYWYLQNLGQGPELLIRYENEEAVDDSQLPKDRFSAERLKGVDSTLKIQPAELGDSAVYLCASSSRWNYGYTFGSGTRLTVV.

This chain connects TRBV19 to TRBJ2-5; 9 bases match TRBD1. The CDR3 is 13 residues long. J was trimmed by 10 bases and V by 7 bases; bases with no gene match: 10. Germline V gene data show CDR1 as LNHDA and CDR2 as SQIVND (reference sequence). The CDR3, as DNA: TGTGCCAGTACCCCGGGACAGGGAAGTATCCAGTACTTC. It translates to CASTPGQGSIQYF.

This rearrangement joins TRBV19 to TRBJ2-5; 8 bases are shared with TRBD1. The CDR3 runs to 14 residues. V was pared by 4 bases and J by 4 bases, with 5 bases of the junction left unmatched. Per germline, CDR1 LNHDA and CDR2 SQIVND (reference sequence). This chain's CDR3 is CASSTRTGIETQYF. CDR3 sequence (DNA): TGTGCCAGTAGTACCCGGACAGGGATAGAGACCCAGTACTTC.

J is TRBJ1-5 and V is TRBV4-3; 8 bases match TRBD1. Germline V lookup: CDR1 LGHNA, CDR2 YSLEER. The CDR3 contains 16 residues. Losses at the gene ends were 4 bases for V and 4 bases for J; bases not matched to a gene: 9. The CDR3: CASSPHPTGENQPQHF. The CDR3 DNA follows: TGCGCCAGCAGCCCGCACCCGACAGGGGAGAATCAGCCCCAGCATTTT.

In DNA, the CDR3 is TGTGCCAGCAGCCCCAGCGGGGCGTACACTGAAGCTTTCTTT. Protein: CASSPSGAYTEAFF. V gene TRBV3-1 (or the pseudogene TRBV3-2) combines with J gene TRBJ1-1, with D maybe TRBD1 (5 bases). The CDR3 has 14 amino acids. CDR1 is LGHDT and CDR2 is YNNKEL in the germline V gene (reference sequence). The V gene lost 4 bases and the J gene lost 3 bases, with 12 bases spanning the gap.

The chain is built from TRBV3-1 (or the pseudogene TRBV3-2) and TRBJ1-1; D is perhaps TRBD1 (5 bases). This CDR3 comprises 15 residues. CDR1 is LGHDT, CDR2 YNNKEL, per germline (reference sequence). The V and J ends lost 0 bases and 1 base respectively, with 9 bases between them. CDR3 bases: TGTGCCAGCAGCCAAGAGGACATTTCGAACACTGAAGCTTTCTTT. Protein: CASSQEDISNTEAFF.

J is TRBJ2-3 and V is TRBV27, with 12 positions matching TRBD2. CDR1 is MNHEY, CDR2 SMNVEV, per germline (reference sequence). The CDR3 consists of 19 residues. J was trimmed by 5 bases and V by 2 bases; bases with no gene match: 14. CDR3 nucleotides: TGTGCCAGCAGTTTAACGATGGAGACTAGCGGGGGAGGGAAAGATACGCAGTATTTT. Residues: CASSLTMETSGGGKDTQYF.

This rearrangement joins TRBV11-2 to TRBJ1-1; 8 bases are a match to TRBD1. V shed 8 bases and J 5 bases; nucleotides not matched to a gene: 10. The CDR3 is 14 amino acids. The germline CDR1 and CDR2 sequences are SGHAT and FQNNGV. The chain's CDR3 is CASGRTRGRTEAFF. In DNA form, the CDR3 reads TGTGCCAGCGGCCGGACCAGGGGGCGTACTGAAGCTTTCTTT.

The rearrangement joins TRBV1 to TRBJ2-7; whether TRBD2, the table's D call, matches the DNA was not checked. TRBV1 is marked as a pseudogene. This CDR3 is built from 16 residues. Here the CDR3 DNA reads TGCACCAGCAGCCCGGGACTAGCGGGAGTTTTCCACGAGCAGTACTTC. This sequence encodes CTSSPGLAGVFHEQYF.

The chain is built from TRBV11-2 and TRBJ1-2, with 8 bases that match TRBD1. The CDR3 spans 12 residues. With V trimmed by 3 bases and J by 7 bases, 1 base remained unmatched. Germline V gene sequence: CDR1 SGHAT, CDR2 FQNNGV. The CDR3 loop reads CASSLGTGGYTF. CDR3 nucleotides: TGTGCCAGCAGCTTGGGGACAGGTGGCTACACCTTC.

The J gene is TRBJ2-7, the V gene TRBV5-8; D is undetermined. Looked up from germline, CDR1 is SGHTS and CDR2 is YDEGEE. Trimming took off 5 bases at V and 4 bases at J, with 13 bases between the two ends. CDR3 size: 13 residues. CDR3 sequence (DNA): TGTGCCAGCAGTTCGTACGGGTTTTACGAGCAGTACTTC. Protein: CASSSYGFYEQYF.

The DNA of the CDR3 is TGCAGCGTTGAAAACGGGGCCAAAAACATTCAGTACTTC. Protein product: CSVENGAKNIQYF. V gene TRBV29-1 combines with J gene TRBJ2-4; D is ambiguous. V lost 2 bases and J lost 1, with 6 bases in between. The length of the CDR3 is 13 residues. From germline, CDR1 is SQVTM and CDR2 ANQGSEA.

This clone came up once. The chain is built from TRBV30 and TRBJ2-2, with 7 bases aligning to TRBD2. Germline V gene lookup returns CDR1 GTSNPN and CDR2 SVGIG (reference sequence). The CDR3 consists of 13 residues. V gave up 0 bases and J gave up 6 bases; unmatched junction bases: 1. CDR3 sequence (DNA): TGTGCCTGGAGTGTACGGGGGGCCGGGGAGCTGTTTTTT. This sequence encodes CAWSVRGAGELFF.

This sequence joins TRBV6-4 and TRBJ2-2; no reliable D call. Germline CDR1 MRHNA, CDR2 SNTAGT. Trimming left V 6 bases short and J 2 bases short, with 10 bases between. The CDR3 is 14 amino acids. As DNA, the CDR3 is TGTGCCAGCAGCCGGCTACTAAACACCGGGGAGCTGTTTTTT. Its translation is CASSRLLNTGELFF.

The chain uses TRBV28 and TRBJ1-6; D ambiguous. Germline V gene data show CDR1 as MDHEN and CDR2 as SYDVKM. This CDR3 region has 14 residues. Trimming shortened V by 9 bases and J by 9 bases, and 18 bases separated the two germline ends. The DNA of the CDR3 is TGTGCCAGTTACAAGGGCCGCCGGGGTTCACCCCTCCACTTT. Translated: CASYKGRRGSPLHF. The full variable domain, its missing parts supplied by reference TRBV28 and TRBJ1-6, is DVKVTQSSRYLVKRTGEKVFLECVQDMDHENMFWYRQDPGLGLRLIYFSYDVKMKEKGDIPEGYSVSREKKERFSLILESASTNQTSMYLCASYKGRRGSPLHFGNGTRLTVT.